A single sample gave rise to the 21 T cell receptor beta chains below, sequenced in a study of blood T cell repertoires in COVID-19. This table comes from immunoSEQ multiplex PCR, and its TCRdb copy is limited to in-frame clones, with some not included. The sample yields some 200,000 clones, about four fifths seen once. Sequencing was performed on peripheral blood. The receptors originated from a woman in her 40s with acute or convalescent COVID-19.

The chain uses TRBV2 and TRBJ1-1, with D perhaps matching TRBD1 (6 bases). In germline, CDR1 is SNHLY, CDR2 FYNNEI. This CDR3 region has 15 residues. The ends were cut back, 2 bases at V and 1 base at J, with 11 bases in the middle. CDR3 amino acids: CASSEMGQTNTEAFF. In DNA, the CDR3 is TGTGCCAGCAGTGAAATGGGACAAACGAACACTGAAGCTTTCTTT.

This clone was found a few times. The J gene is TRBJ2-3, the V gene TRBV15; D is perhaps TRBD2 (5 bases). CDR3 size: 13 residues. In germline, CDR1 is LNHNV, CDR2 YYDKDF (reference sequence). Trimming pared 4 bases from V and 9 bases from J, leaving 14 bases between. The CDR3 DNA reads TGTGCCACCAGCAAAACACTAGTCAGAACGCAGTATTTT. Translating gives CATSKTLVRTQYF. Filled out from reference TRBV15 and TRBJ2-3, the complete variable domain reads DAMVIQNPRYQVTQFGKPVTLSCSQTLNHNVMYWYQQKSSQAPKLLFHYYDKDFNNEADTPDNFQSRRPNTSFCFLDIRSPGLGDTAMYLCATSKTLVRTQYFGPGTRLTVL.

The genes are TRBV30 and TRBJ1-3; 8 bases align to TRBD1. Trimming cost V 3 bases and J 4 bases; bases outside gene matches: 8. The CDR3 has 15 amino acids. Germline CDR1 reads GTSNPN; CDR2 reads SVGIG (reference sequence). The chain's CDR3 is CAWRDRVVYGNTIYF. The CDR3 coding sequence is TGTGCCTGGAGGGACAGGGTGGTTTACGGAAACACCATATATTTT.

This clone was picked up one time. This CDR3 is CASSYGGLNTEAFF. In DNA, the CDR3 is TGTGCCAGCAGTTACGGAGGGCTGAACACTGAAGCTTTCTTT. This chain links TRBV6-6 with TRBJ1-1; D is unresolved. The CDR3 contains 14 residues. The V gene's germline CDR1 is MNHNY and CDR2 SVGAGI (reference sequence). The ends were cut back, 2 bases at V and 0 bases at J, with 7 bases in the middle.

This clone has a handful of counts. The rearrangement links TRBV19 to TRBJ1-6; 8 nucleotides align to TRBD1. With 6 bases clipped from V and 1 base from J, the junction kept 11 bases outside the gene matches. The germline gives CDR1 LNHDA, CDR2 SQIVND (reference sequence). This CDR3 has 18 residues. DNA for the CDR3: TGTGCCAGTAGACCAACCCCGGGGACAGGTTCCTATAATTCACCCCTCCACTTT. Translated, it gives CASRPTPGTGSYNSPLHF.

This chain connects TRBV7-9 to TRBJ1-2; 7 nucleotides agree with TRBD1. Trimming removed 0 bases from V and 0 bases from J; junction bases left unmatched: 1. Per germline, CDR1 SEHNR and CDR2 FQNEAQ (reference sequence). The CDR3 covers 15 residues. In DNA, the CDR3 is TGTGCCAGCAGCTTAGCGGGACAGACTAACTATGGCTACACCTTC. Translated: CASSLAGQTNYGYTF.

The CDR3 DNA reads as TGCGCCAGCAGTCAATCGAAAGGAGATCAGCCCCAGCATTTT. This translates into CASSQSKGDQPQHF. This chain joins TRBV23-1 and TRBJ1-5; D gene ambiguous. TRBV23-1 is an ORF, with its function uncertain. The length of the CDR3 is 14 residues. The V end lost 0 bases, the J end lost 5 bases, and 8 bases lay between the germline ends.

The chain joins TRBV9 to TRBJ2-1; 7 nucleotides agree with TRBD2. The CDR3 runs to 17 residues. V shed 0 bases, J shed 3 bases, and the junction held 9 bases outside the gene matches. The V gene's germline CDR1 is SGDLS and CDR2 YYNGEE. The CDR3 here is CASSVALSGGNYNEQFF. CDR3 bases: TGTGCCAGCAGCGTAGCCTTATCGGGGGGTAACTACAATGAGCAGTTCTTC.

V and J are TRBV28 and TRBJ2-7; a weak D match, TRBD1 (5 bases). V dropped 6 bases and J dropped 4 bases, with 19 bases sitting between them. Germline CDR1 and CDR2: MDHEN and SYDVKM. The CDR3 loop spans 15 amino acids. The CDR3, as DNA: TGTGCCAGCAGCCCGCCCAGGGATGGTGTTTACGAGCAGTACTTC. Amino acid sequence: CASSPPRDGVYEQYF.

The rearrangement links TRBV18 to TRBJ2-7; no definite D call. Germline assignment: CDR1 KGHSH and CDR2 LQKENI. The CDR3 is 14 amino acids. The V end was cut by 6 bases, the J end by 4 bases, with 16 bases between. The CDR3 reads CASSAASSGYEQYF. In nucleotides, the CDR3 is TGTGCCAGCTCGGCTGCTTCGTCAGGATACGAGCAGTACTTC.

The J gene is TRBJ1-2, the V gene TRBV5-4; 7 positions agree with TRBD1. Germline V gene data show CDR1 as SGHNT and CDR2 as YYREEE (reference sequence). V trimming: 4 bases; J trimming: 2 bases; junction bases outside the gene matches: 2. CDR3 length: 13 amino acids. The CDR3 here is CASSAGQNYGYTF. As DNA, the CDR3 is TGTGCCAGCAGCGCGGGACAGAACTATGGCTACACCTTC.

The V call is TRBV18, the J call TRBJ2-2; TRBD1 matches at 9 bases. CDR1 is KGHSH, CDR2 LQKENI, per germline. V trimming: 4 bases; J trimming: 5 bases; junction bases outside the gene matches: 5. The CDR3 has 15 residues. CDR3 DNA sequence: TGTGCCAGCTCACTAACAGGGGGCGCGACCGGGGAGCTGTTTTTT. It encodes CASSLTGGATGELFF. The full variable domain, its missing parts supplied by reference TRBV18 and TRBJ2-2, is NAGVMQNPRHLVRRRGQEARLRCSPMKGHSHVYWYRQLPEEGLKFMVYLQKENIIDESGMPKERFSAEFPKEGPSILRIQQVVRGDSAAYFCASSLTGGATGELFFGEGSRLTVL.

This clone was counted many times. The rearrangement uses TRBV6-5 and TRBJ2-7; TRBD1 is a possible D gene (6 bases). Looked up from germline, CDR1 is MNHEY and CDR2 is SVGAGI. Trimming took off 8 bases at V and 7 bases at J, with 18 bases between the two ends. CDR3 size: 13 residues. This CDR3 reads CASGTQEPEEQYF. As DNA, the CDR3 is TGTGCCAGCGGGACACAGGAGCCCGAGGAGCAGTACTTC.

This clone was observed a single time. The chain carries TRBV28 and TRBJ2-1; 7 positions match TRBD2. V trimming: 3 bases; J trimming: 9 bases; junction bases outside the gene matches: 5. The germline CDR1 and CDR2 sequences are MDHEN and SYDVKM. This CDR3 is built from 13 residues. The CDR3 nucleotides read TGTGCCAGCAGTTTTGGGACTATTGGTGAGCAGTTCTTC. Its translation is CASSFGTIGEQFF.

J is TRBJ2-7 and V is TRBV27; 7 bases line up with TRBD2. Trimming cost V 4 bases and J 6 bases; bases outside gene matches: 9. Germline V gene data show CDR1 as MNHEY and CDR2 as SMNVEV (reference sequence). The CDR3 contains 14 residues. This chain's CDR3 is CASSSGLGLSEQYF. CDR3 DNA: TGTGCCAGCAGTTCCGGACTAGGGCTGTCCGAGCAGTACTTC.

The genes are TRBV11-3 and TRBJ2-5; 8 bases align to TRBD2. Germline assignment: CDR1 SGHNT and CDR2 YENEEA. There are 16 residues in the CDR3. Trimming cost V 0 bases and J 5 bases; bases outside gene matches: 8. CDR3 region: CASSLDMAGGGETQYF. In nucleotides, the CDR3 is TGTGCCAGCAGCTTAGATATGGCGGGAGGAGGGGAGACCCAGTACTTC. The whole variable domain, filled in from reference TRBV11-3 and TRBJ2-5, reads EAGVVQSPRYKIIEKKQPVAFWCNPISGHNTLYWYLQNLGQGPELLIRYENEEAVDDSQLPKDRFSAERLKGVDSTLKIQPAELGDSAVYLCASSLDMAGGGETQYFGPGTRLLVL.

The chain uses TRBV11-2 and TRBJ2-7; TRBD1 aligns across 10 bases. The V and J ends lost 5 bases and 3 bases, in that order; junction bases with no gene match: 4. CDR1 SGHAT and CDR2 FQNNGV come from the germline V gene. The CDR3 consists of 14 residues. CDR3 loop: CASSPRDRGYEQYF. For the CDR3, the DNA is TGTGCCAGCAGCCCGAGGGACAGGGGCTACGAGCAGTACTTC. Full variable domain (missing parts from reference TRBV11-2 and TRBJ2-7): EAGVAQSPRYKIIEKRQSVAFWCNPISGHATLYWYQQILGQGPKLLIQFQNNGVVDDSQLPKDRFSAERLKGVDSTLKIQPAKLEDSAVYLCASSPRDRGYEQYFGPGTRLTVT.

This chain joins TRBV30 and TRBJ2-2; 9 bases map to TRBD2. V was clipped by 0 bases and J by 2 bases; unmatched bases: 7. CDR3 length equals 17 residues. CDR1 and CDR2 (germline): GTSNPN, SVGIG (reference sequence). Here the CDR3 reads CAWSVGVAGANTGELFF. CDR3 DNA: TGTGCCTGGAGTGTAGGGGTAGCGGGGGCAAACACCGGGGAGCTGTTTTTT.

The rearrangement uses TRBV5-5 and TRBJ1-4; a possible D gene is TRBD1 (5 bases). Trimming left V 4 bases short and J 7 bases short, with 23 bases between. CDR3 length: 17 amino acids. CDR1 is SGHKS and CDR2 is YYEKEE in the germline V gene (reference sequence). CDR3 DNA sequence: TGTGCCAGCAGCCCTGGGGGGGTGACCCCCTATTTTGAAAAACTGTTTTTT. This translates into CASSPGGVTPYFEKLFF.

The chain couples TRBV28 to TRBJ1-1; 8 bases map to TRBD1. The V and J ends lost 5 bases and 5 bases, in that order; junction bases with no gene match: 13. This CDR3 spans 16 amino acids. Germline CDR1 reads MDHEN; CDR2 reads SYDVKM. CDR3 sequence reads: CASSPRGRAMRTEAFF. For the CDR3, the DNA is TGTGCCAGCAGTCCCAGGGGGCGAGCGATGAGGACTGAAGCTTTCTTT. Full variable domain (remainder filled in from reference TRBV28 and TRBJ1-1): DVKVTQSSRYLVKRTGEKVFLECVQDMDHENMFWYRQDPGLGLRLIYFSYDVKMKEKGDIPEGYSVSREKKERFSLILESASTNQTSMYLCASSPRGRAMRTEAFFGQGTRLTVV.

This chain joins TRBV4-1 and TRBJ2-7; 8 bases map to TRBD1. Trimming cost V 0 bases and J 4 bases; bases outside gene matches: 2. The CDR3 is made up of 14 amino acids. The germline V gene encodes CDR1 MGHRA and CDR2 YSYEKL. CDR3 DNA sequence: TGCGCCAGCAGCCAAGATACAGGGGGGTACGAGCAGTACTTC. Protein product: CASSQDTGGYEQYF.